These T cell receptor beta chains were read from a single sample in a study of CD8 T cells in Susac syndrome. TCRdb ran MiXCR on the immunoSEQ multiplex PCR reads and lists one entry per CDR3 protein. The sample carries about 150,000 distinct CDR3 sequences, under 97% recorded once. Sequencing was performed on CD4+ T cells from PBMCs. All receptors derive from a human donor with Susac syndrome. Both conserved end residues are part of each CDR3. A D gene is named only where the DNA matches it firmly. Size tells how often a clone was seen (once, few, many) or the class of an expanded clone, and some rows leave it out.

>TRBJ2-5|-|-|TRBV4-1|14
CASSQPRGAETQYF
TGCGCCAGCAGCCAACCCAGGGGAGCAGAGACCCAGTACTTC
>TRBJ1-2|-|-|TRBV12-3/TRBV12-4|12
CASSPKAGGYTF
TGTGCCAGCAGCCCCAAGGCGGGTGGCTACACCTTC
>TRBJ2-1|once|-|TRBV9|14
CASSVVSSNDEQFF
TGTGCCAGCAGCGTAGTCTCTAGCAACGATGAGCAGTTCTTC
>TRBJ2-3|-|-|TRBV4-1|15
CASSQVGVPTDTQYF
TGCGCCAGCAGCCAAGTGGGTGTCCCCACAGATACGCAGTATTTT
>TRBJ2-3|-|-|TRBV29-1|11
CSVVPTDTQYF
TGCAGCGTTGTCCCCACAGATACGCAGTATTTT
>TRBJ1-2|-|-|TRBV6-5|13
CASSPDTLYGYTF
TGTGCCAGCAGTCCGGACACTCTCTATGGCTACACCTTC
>TRBJ2-1|-|-|TRBV5-4|15
CASSVQTEGDNEQFF
TGTGCCAGCTCGGTTCAGACGGAGGGGGACAATGAGCAGTTCTTC
>TRBJ2-3|-|-|TRBV29-1|13
CSVGTLSTDTQYF
TGCAGCGTAGGGACGTTAAGCACGGATACGCAGTATTTT
>TRBJ2-5|-|-|TRBV11-1|14
CASSADNYQETQYF
TGTGCCAGCAGCGCCGATAATTACCAAGAGACCCAGTACTTC
>TRBJ2-7|-|-|TRBV28|12
CASSLREDEQYF
TGTGCCAGCAGTCTACGCGAGGACGAGCAGTACTTC
>TRBJ2-1|-|-|TRBV5-1|14
CASSTTGSHNEQFF
TGCGCCAGCAGCACTACCGGGAGCCACAATGAGCAGTTCTTC
>TRBJ1-5|-|TRBD1|TRBV5-6|15
CASSLGDREDQPQHF
TGTGCCAGCAGCTTGGGGGACAGGGAGGATCAGCCCCAGCATTTT
>TRBJ2-2|-|-|TRBV5-1|14
CASSLTLNTGELFF
TGCGCCAGCAGCTTAACCCTGAACACCGGGGAGCTGTTTTTT
>TRBJ2-1|-|TRBD1|TRBV2|14
CASLPGQGLGEQFF
TGTGCCAGCCTGCCGGGACAGGGCCTCGGTGAGCAGTTCTTC
>TRBJ2-7|-|-|TRBV29-1|14
CSVSYGDISDEQYF
TGCAGCGTTTCCTACGGAGACATTTCGGACGAGCAGTACTTC
>TRBJ1-2|-|-|TRBV6-5|15
CASSYSTGGNYGYTF
TGTGCCAGCAGTTACTCGACGGGGGGCAACTATGGCTACACCTTC
>TRBJ1-2|-|-|TRBV29-1|9
CSVGDGYTF
TGCAGCGTTGGAGATGGCTACACCTTC
>TRBJ2-5|-|-|TRBV3-1|15
CASSRTEDSWETQYF
TGTGCCAGCAGCCGGACGGAGGATTCCTGGGAGACCCAGTACTTC
>TRBJ2-7|-|-|TRBV29-1|16
CSVDKNLGGVTYEQYF
TGCAGCGTTGATAAGAATCTCGGGGGAGTAACCTACGAGCAGTACTTC
>TRBJ2-5|-|TRBD2|TRBV19|15
CASSGLAGGQETQYF
TGTGCCAGTAGTGGGCTAGCGGGAGGGCAAGAGACCCAGTACTTC
>TRBJ2-2|-|TRBD1|TRBV12-3/TRBV12-4|15
CASSAGQGRTGELFF
TGTGCCAGCAGTGCCGGACAGGGGAGAACCGGGGAGCTGTTTTTT
>TRBJ2-7|-|-|TRBV20-1|15
CSASAGLSAAYEQYF
TGCAGTGCTTCCGCGGGACTTTCCGCGGCCTACGAGCAGTACTTC
>TRBJ2-5|once|TRBD1|TRBV19|12
CATRDRGETQYF
TGTGCCACCCGGGACAGGGGCGAGACCCAGTACTTC
>TRBJ2-7|-|-|TRBV3-1|15
CASSQASRQVYEQYF
TGTGCCAGCAGCCAAGCCTCGAGACAGGTCTACGAGCAGTACTTC
>TRBJ1-2|-|-|TRBV20-1|14
CSASGTGVAVGYTF
TGCAGTGCTAGTGGAACCGGCGTTGCAGTCGGCTACACCTTC
>TRBJ1-2|-|-|TRBV18|16
CASSGVAGRPVYGYTF
TGTGCCAGCTCAGGGGTGGCAGGACGTCCTGTCTATGGCTACACCTTC